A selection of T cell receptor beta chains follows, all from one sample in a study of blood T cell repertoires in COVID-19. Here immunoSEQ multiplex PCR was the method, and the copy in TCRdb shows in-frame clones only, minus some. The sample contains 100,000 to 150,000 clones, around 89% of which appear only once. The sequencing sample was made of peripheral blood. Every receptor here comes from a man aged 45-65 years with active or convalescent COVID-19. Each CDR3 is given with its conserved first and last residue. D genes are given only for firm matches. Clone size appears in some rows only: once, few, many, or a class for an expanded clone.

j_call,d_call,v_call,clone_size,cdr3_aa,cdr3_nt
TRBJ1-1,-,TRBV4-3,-,CASSQTRQAREAFF,TGCGCCAGCAGCCAAACCAGACAGGCCCGTGAAGCTTTCTTT
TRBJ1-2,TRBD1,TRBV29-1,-,CSVSRRGTGDGYTF,TGCAGCGTCTCGCGTCGGGGGACAGGGGATGGCTACACCTTC
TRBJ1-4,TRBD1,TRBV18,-,CASSLGPQGANEKLFF,TGTGCCAGCTCACTCGGCCCCCAGGGGGCGAATGAAAAACTGTTTTTT
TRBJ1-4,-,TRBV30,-,CASSQVQNEKLFF,TGTGCCAGCTCCCAGGTCCAGAATGAAAAACTGTTTTTT
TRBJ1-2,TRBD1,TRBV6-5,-,CASRQTGDYGYTF,TGTGCCAGCAGGCAAACAGGGGACTATGGCTACACCTTC
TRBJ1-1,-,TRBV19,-,CASSISADNTEAFF,TGTGCCAGTAGTATATCAGCGGATAACACTGAAGCTTTCTTT
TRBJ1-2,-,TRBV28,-,CASSSPGWLNYGYTF,TGTGCCAGCAGTTCCCCAGGGTGGCTTAACTATGGCTACACCTTC
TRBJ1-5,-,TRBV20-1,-,CSASSSENQPQHF,TGCAGTGCTAGTAGCTCGGAGAATCAGCCCCAGCATTTT
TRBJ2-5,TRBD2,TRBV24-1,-,CATRGLATGTQYF,TGTGCCACCAGAGGACTAGCGACCGGTACCCAGTACTTC
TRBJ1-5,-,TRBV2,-,CASSAGQGSNQPQHF,TGTGCCAGCAGTGCGGGACAAGGGAGCAATCAGCCCCAGCATTTT
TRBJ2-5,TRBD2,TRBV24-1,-,CATSDTRLAPQETQYF,TGTGCCACCAGTGACACCCGACTAGCGCCCCAAGAGACCCAGTACTTC
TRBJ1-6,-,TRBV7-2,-,CASSSRTPAIPLHF,TGTGCCAGCAGCTCCCGGACACCAGCGATACCCCTCCACTTT
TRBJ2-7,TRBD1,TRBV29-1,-,CSVGTGLNEQYF,TGCAGCGTAGGGACAGGGTTAAACGAGCAGTACTTC
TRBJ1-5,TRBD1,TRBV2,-,CASTGQGFNQPQHF,TGTGCCAGCACGGGACAGGGGTTCAATCAGCCCCAGCATTTT
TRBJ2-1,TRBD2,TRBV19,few,CATRGRSGRGSSYNEQFF,TGTGCCACCCGAGGGAGAAGCGGGAGGGGGAGCTCCTACAATGAGCAGTTCTTC
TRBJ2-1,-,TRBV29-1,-,CSVGTSPYNEQFF,TGCAGCGTTGGGACATCCCCCTACAATGAGCAGTTCTTC
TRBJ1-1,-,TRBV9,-,CASSVEQENTEAFF,TGTGCCAGCAGCGTCGAACAGGAGAACACTGAAGCTTTCTTT
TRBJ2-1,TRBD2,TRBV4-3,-,CASSQESGGVGDEQFF,TGCGCCAGCAGCCAAGAAAGCGGGGGGGTTGGCGATGAGCAGTTCTTC
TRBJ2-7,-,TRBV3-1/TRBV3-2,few,CASSQSGSQYF,TGTGCCAGCAGCCAGTCGGGATCGCAGTACTTC
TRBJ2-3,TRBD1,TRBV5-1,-,CASSPGDRGAIDTQYF,TGCGCCAGCAGCCCCGGGGACAGGGGGGCGATAGATACGCAGTATTTT
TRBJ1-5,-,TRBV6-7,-,CASSRINRDRNQPQHF,TGTGCCAGCAGCCGCATAAACAGGGACCGCAATCAGCCCCAGCATTTT
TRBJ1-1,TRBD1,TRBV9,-,CASSPRQGSTEAFF,TGTGCCAGCAGCCCTCGACAGGGGTCCACTGAAGCTTTCTTT
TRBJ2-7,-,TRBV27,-,CASSRTDGYTYEQYF,TGTGCCAGCAGCAGGACTGACGGCTATACCTACGAGCAGTACTTC
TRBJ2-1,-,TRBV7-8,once,CASSLRIELSNEQFF,TGTGCCAGCAGCTTGAGGATTGAACTATCCAATGAGCAGTTCTTC
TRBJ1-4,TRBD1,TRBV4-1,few,CASSQGDRELNEKLFF,TGCGCCAGCAGCCAAGGGGACAGGGAGCTTAATGAAAAACTGTTTTTT
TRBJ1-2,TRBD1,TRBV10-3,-,CAISEYLLKGAWSGYTF,TGTGCCATCAGTGAGTATCTTTTGAAGGGGGCTTGGTCTGGCTACACCTTC
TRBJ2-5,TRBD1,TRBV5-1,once,CASRGQGVWTQYF,TGCGCCAGCAGGGGACAGGGAGTTTGGACCCAGTACTTC
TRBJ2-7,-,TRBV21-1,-,CASSKVVITTPTHEQYF,TGTGCCAGCAGCAAAGTAGTTATTACGACTCCGACGCACGAGCAGTACTTC
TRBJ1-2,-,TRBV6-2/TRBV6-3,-,CASSYDKPYGYTF,TGTGCCAGCAGTTACGACAAACCGTATGGCTACACCTTC
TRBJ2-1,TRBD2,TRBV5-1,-,CASIATSGSYNEQFF,TGCGCCAGCATCGCGACTAGCGGCTCCTACAATGAGCAGTTCTTC
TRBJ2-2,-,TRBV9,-,CASSSDTTFGVTGELFF,TGTGCCAGCAGCTCGGACACCACTTTTGGGGTAACCGGGGAGCTGTTTTTT
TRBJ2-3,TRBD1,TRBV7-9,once,CASSLAGQGPDTQYF,TGTGCCAGCAGCTTAGCGGGACAGGGCCCAGATACGCAGTATTTT
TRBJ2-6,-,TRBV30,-,CAWDSPPGANVLTF,TGTGCCTGGGACAGTCCCCCGGGGGCCAACGTCCTGACTTTC
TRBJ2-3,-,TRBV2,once,CASSPDYRPDTQYF,TGTGCCAGCAGCCCGGACTACCGACCAGATACGCAGTATTTT
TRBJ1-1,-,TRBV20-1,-,CSARDYTEAFF,TGCAGTGCCCGGGACTACACTGAAGCTTTCTTT
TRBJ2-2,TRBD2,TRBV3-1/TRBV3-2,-,CASSQDWRTSGSDANTGELFF,TGTGCCAGCAGCCAAGATTGGCGGACTAGCGGGAGTGACGCGAACACCGGGGAGCTGTTTTTT
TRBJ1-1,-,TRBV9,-,CASSVSLRTVNTEAFF,TGTGCCAGCAGCGTCAGCCTGAGGACAGTGAACACTGAAGCTTTCTTT
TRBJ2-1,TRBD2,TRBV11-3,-,CASSTTNLDGLAGGSNEQFF,TGTGCCAGCAGCACCACCAACCTAGATGGACTAGCGGGGGGCAGCAATGAGCAGTTCTTC
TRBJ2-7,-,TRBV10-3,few,CAISESGQGYYEQYF,TGTGCCATCAGTGAGTCAGGGCAGGGGTACTACGAGCAGTACTTC
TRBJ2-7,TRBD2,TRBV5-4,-,CASSSSPGLAVYEQYF,TGTGCCAGCAGCTCTAGTCCGGGACTAGCGGTCTACGAGCAGTACTTC